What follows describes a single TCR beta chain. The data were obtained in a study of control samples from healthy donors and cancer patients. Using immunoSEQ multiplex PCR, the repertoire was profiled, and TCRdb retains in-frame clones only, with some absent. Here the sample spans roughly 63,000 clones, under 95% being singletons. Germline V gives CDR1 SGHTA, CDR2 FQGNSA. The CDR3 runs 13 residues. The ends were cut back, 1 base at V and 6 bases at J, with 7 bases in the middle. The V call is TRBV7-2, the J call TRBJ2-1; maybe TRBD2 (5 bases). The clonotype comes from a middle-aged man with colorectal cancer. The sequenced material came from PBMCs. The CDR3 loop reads CASSLGGLNEQFF. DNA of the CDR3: TGTGCCAGCAGCTTAGGCGGGCTCAATGAGCAGTTCTTC.